The 25 T cell receptor beta chains below all came from one sample that was sequenced in a study of cytomegalovirus exposure and HLA in healthy donors. 60 Vbeta and 13 Jbeta primers were used in PCR. Sequencing used immunoSEQ multiplex PCR; TCRdb keeps in-frame clones, though not all of them. Of more than 90,000 clones in the sample, about two thirds were seen once. Sequencing input: PBMCs. The receptors derive from a man aged 50 or older in good health and CMV-seronegative.

The chain combines TRBV29-1 with TRBJ2-7; maybe TRBD2 (6 bases). V dropped 6 bases and J dropped 4 bases, with 13 bases sitting between them. The CDR3 is made up of 12 amino acids. Germline CDR1 is SQVTM and CDR2 is ANQGSEA. The CDR3 DNA sequence: TGCAGCGTAGCCGGGACTCAATACGAGCAGTACTTC. Its translation is CSVAGTQYEQYF.

Only a few counts were recorded for this clone. Here the CDR3 DNA reads TGTGCCAGCAGTGTGTCGGGGGGCGGTGAAAAACTGTTTTTT. Translated: CASSVSGGGEKLFF. The chain carries TRBV2 and TRBJ1-4, with a possible D match to TRBD1 (6 bases). The CDR3 is 14 amino acids. CDR1 and CDR2 (germline): SNHLY, FYNNEI. V was clipped by 4 bases and J by 7 bases, with 13 bases between them.

The gene calls are TRBV11-2 and TRBJ1-2; the match to TRBD1 covers 7 bases. The CDR3 is 11 residues long. Germline V gene lookup returns CDR1 SGHAT and CDR2 FQNNGV. The DNA for the CDR3 is TGTGCTATATTGACAGGGCATGGCTACACCTTC. Amino acids: CAILTGHGYTF.

The chain combines TRBV5-1 with TRBJ1-1; D is unclear. The CDR3 runs 14 residues. Per the germline V gene, CDR1 is SGHRS and CDR2 is YFSETQ. V shed 0 bases and J shed 0 bases, with 6 bases lying between them. Here the CDR3 reads CASSLDILNTEAFF. Here the CDR3 DNA reads TGCGCCAGCAGCTTGGATATCTTGAACACTGAAGCTTTCTTT.

The gene calls are TRBV29-1 and TRBJ1-3; the D is unclear. The length of the CDR3 is 13 residues. Trimming pared 4 bases from V and 3 bases from J, leaving 10 bases between. In germline, CDR1 is SQVTM, CDR2 ANQGSEA. CDR3 protein: CSVGETVGNTIYF. The CDR3, as DNA: TGCAGCGTTGGGGAGACGGTTGGAAACACCATATATTTT.

This clone has only a few counts. The V and J genes are TRBV2 and TRBJ2-7, with D possibly TRBD1 on 5 matching bases. The CDR3 spans 15 residues. CDR1 is SNHLY and CDR2 is FYNNEI in the germline V gene. Trimming took off 8 bases at V and 5 bases at J, with 22 bases between the two ends. CDR3 loop: CASDKQVTTSHEQYV. The CDR3 DNA reads as TGTGCCAGCGATAAACAGGTTACGACATCCCACGAGCAGTACGTC.

This clone came up a few times. The chain joins TRBV19 to TRBJ1-2; a weak D match, TRBD1 (6 bases). V lost 5 bases, J lost 1 base, and 14 bases lay in between. This CDR3 is built from 15 residues. Looked up from germline, CDR1 is LNHDA and CDR2 is SQIVND (reference sequence). Written as DNA, the CDR3 is TGTGCCAGTAGTCAGGACAGAAATTTTAACTATGGCTACACCTTC. Its protein product is CASSQDRNFNYGYTF.

This clone showed up just a few times. The chain combines TRBV30 with TRBJ2-7; 9 bases map to TRBD2. The CDR3 covers 15 residues. The V gene end was trimmed by 1 base and the J gene end by 1 base; junction bases not matched to a gene: 5. The germline V gene encodes CDR1 GTSNPN and CDR2 SVGIG (reference sequence). As DNA, the CDR3 is TGTGCCTGGAGTGAGGGGCTAGCGGGATCCTACGAGCAGTACGTC. Translating gives CAWSEGLAGSYEQYV.

This chain joins TRBV7-9 and TRBJ2-3; unclear D gene. The CDR3 has 14 amino acids. Trimming left V 1 base short and J 4 bases short, with 9 bases between. CDR1 is SEHNR, CDR2 FQNEAQ, per germline (reference sequence). The CDR3 DNA reads as TGTGCCAGCAGCTTAGTCTACCTTCCAGATACGCAGTATTTT. The encoded protein is CASSLVYLPDTQYF.

The chain combines TRBV18 with TRBJ1-5; 9 bases agree with TRBD1. Germline CDR1 and CDR2: KGHSH and LQKENI. V was pared by 2 bases and J by 5 bases, with 4 bases of the junction left unmatched. This CDR3 has 15 amino acids. CDR3 bases: TGTGCCAGCTCACCAAGGACAGGGGCGGATCAGCCCCAGCATTTT. Its protein product is CASSPRTGADQPQHF.

J is TRBJ1-1 and V is TRBV9; TRBD1 aligns across 10 bases. V shed 3 bases, J shed 7 bases, and the junction held 9 bases outside the gene matches. This CDR3 is built from 15 residues. Germline values: CDR1 SGDLS, CDR2 YYNGEE. CDR3 DNA sequence: TGTGCCAGCAGCGCCCCGGGACAGGGGATAGTTGAAGCTTTCTTT. Its translation: CASSAPGQGIVEAFF.

This chain joins TRBV7-9 and TRBJ2-5; 7 nucleotides agree with TRBD2. The CDR3 has 11 amino acids. Germline lookup yields CDR1 SEHNR and CDR2 FQNEAQ (reference sequence). Trimming at V came to 5 bases and at J to 9 bases, leaving 3 bases not matched to a gene. The CDR3 reads CASSLGGAQYF. In nucleotides, the CDR3 is TGTGCCAGCAGCCTGGGGGGGGCCCAGTACTTC.

This clone was seen more than once but under ten times. The chain's CDR3 is CASSQALTSGRASNQETQYF. The DNA of the CDR3 is TGTGCCAGCAGCCAAGCCCTCACTAGCGGGAGGGCCAGTAACCAAGAGACCCAGTACTTC. This chain joins TRBV4-2 and TRBJ2-5; TRBD2 aligns across 13 bases. After removal of 1 base from V and 0 bases from J, the junction contained 11 bases not matched to a gene. The CDR3 sequence is 20 residues long. Germline V gives CDR1 LGHNA, CDR2 YNFKEQ.

This chain joins TRBV5-1 and TRBJ1-2, with D possibly being TRBD1 (6 bases). The length of the CDR3 is 13 residues. V was trimmed by 4 bases and J by 1 base, leaving 8 bases between them. CDR1 is SGHRS, CDR2 YFSETQ, per germline. In nucleotides, the CDR3 is TGCGCCAGCAGCACGGACAGTAACTATGGCTACACCTTC. Protein sequence: CASSTDSNYGYTF.

The rearrangement joins TRBV5-6 to TRBJ2-6; D is possibly TRBD2 (6 bases). The CDR3 covers 17 residues. Germline V gene sequence: CDR1 SGHDT, CDR2 YYEEEE. V gave up 4 bases and J gave up 2 bases, with 16 bases separating them. CDR3 DNA sequence: TGTGCCAGCAGCCGGTCTGGACGGGGGACTGGGGCCAACGTCCTGACTTTC. It yields the protein CASSRSGRGTGANVLTF.

V is TRBV6-5 and J is TRBJ1-2, with TRBD1 as a possible D gene (5 bases). Germline CDR1 is MNHEY and CDR2 is SVGAGI. The CDR3 spans 14 residues. Deletions cut 0 bases from V and 4 bases from J, with 9 bases between. The DNA for the CDR3 is TGTGCCAGCAGTTACTCAGCAGGGTTCTATGGCTACACCTTC. Translating it yields CASSYSAGFYGYTF.

This chain uses TRBV2 with TRBJ1-1; weak D call: TRBD1 (5 bases). Germline V gene data show CDR1 as SNHLY and CDR2 as FYNNEI. V dropped 6 bases and J dropped 1 base, with 9 bases sitting between them. The length of the CDR3 is 13 residues. The CDR3 spells CASRSDRNTEAFF. The CDR3 nucleotides read TGTGCCAGCAGGAGTGACAGGAACACTGAAGCTTTCTTT.

This chain uses TRBV28 with TRBJ2-3; maybe TRBD2 (6 bases). This CDR3 is 16 amino acids long. V was shortened by 3 bases and J by 11 bases, with 24 bases between the two germline ends. Germline V lookup: CDR1 MDHEN, CDR2 SYDVKM. CDR3 coding DNA: TGTGCCAGCAGTTTTCGATTCAAAGTGGGGGGATTAGGGCAGTATTTT. Encoded protein: CASSFRFKVGGLGQYF. The complete variable domain, with remaining parts taken from reference TRBV28 and TRBJ2-3, reads DVKVTQSSRYLVKRTGEKVFLECVQDMDHENMFWYRQDPGLGLRLIYFSYDVKMKEKGDIPEGYSVSREKKERFSLILESASTNQTSMYLCASSFRFKVGGLGQYFGPGTRLTVL.

The chain joins TRBV18 to TRBJ2-5, with 8 bases fitting TRBD2. The J call could be wrong; TRBJ2-7 is a better fit for the DNA end. CDR3 length: 15 amino acids. Germline CDR1 KGHSH, CDR2 LQKENI. DNA for the CDR3: TGTGCCAGCTCACCACCGGTAGCGGGGCCCCACGAGCAGTACTTC. Translated, it gives CASSPPVAGPHEQYF.

The CDR3 reads CASSPEAGQGSYEQYF. DNA of the CDR3: TGTGCCAGCAGCCCCGAGGCGGGACAGGGCTCCTACGAGCAGTACTTC. This chain joins TRBV11-1 and TRBJ2-7; 9 bases line up with TRBD1. The CDR3 runs 16 residues. Per the germline V gene, CDR1 is SGHAT and CDR2 is FQDESV (reference sequence). The ends lost 5 bases at V and 0 bases at J; junction bases unmatched: 8.

The chain joins TRBV28 to TRBJ2-7; D ambiguous. The CDR3 is 12 residues long. CDR1 is MDHEN and CDR2 is SYDVKM in the germline V gene. Trimming cost V 1 base and J 5 bases, with 6 bases left between them. CDR3 region: CASSLSVHEQYF. CDR3 bases: TGTGCCAGCAGTTTATCGGTCCACGAGCAGTACTTC.

The chain is built from TRBV5-6 and TRBJ2-1; 9 bases are shared with TRBD1. The CDR3 sequence is 15 residues long. Germline V gene sequence: CDR1 SGHDT, CDR2 YYEEEE. The ends lost 4 bases at V and 0 bases at J; junction bases unmatched: 2. CDR3 in DNA: TGTGCCAGCAGCCGACAGGGGGGCTCCTACAATGAGCAGTTCTTC. Translating gives CASSRQGGSYNEQFF.

This clone was detected a few times. V gene TRBV6-1 combines with J gene TRBJ2-5, with 9 nucleotides matching TRBD2. V trimming: 1 base; J trimming: 7 bases; junction bases outside the gene matches: 1. Germline CDR1 is MNHNS and CDR2 is SASEGT. This CDR3 comprises 13 residues. The CDR3 loop is CASSEGLAATQYF. The CDR3 coding sequence is TGTGCCAGCAGTGAAGGACTAGCGGCGACCCAGTACTTC.

The chain is built from TRBV4-3 and TRBJ1-1; a weak D match, TRBD1 (6 bases). V was shortened by 3 bases and J by 14 bases, with 16 bases between the two germline ends. Germline CDR1 and CDR2: LGHNA and YSLEER. This CDR3 is built from 12 residues. This chain's CDR3 is CASSHPGGGPFF. CDR3 nucleotides: TGCGCCAGCAGCCATCCCGGGGGGGGGCCATTCTTT.

The chain couples TRBV12-5 to TRBJ2-3, with TRBD1 as a possible D gene (5 bases). V shed 2 bases and J shed 4 bases, with 13 bases lying between them. Germline assignment: CDR1 LGHNT and CDR2 FRNRAP. The CDR3 has 15 amino acids. CDR3 coding DNA: TGTGCTAGTGGTTTGCCGGGCTGGGGCTCAGATACGCAGTATTTT. Residues: CASGLPGWGSDTQYF.